The following is a TCR beta chain sequence with its context. The data belong to a study of blood T cell repertoires in COVID-19. Study-level information: T cells, B-cell-depleted T cells, or PBMCs supplied cDNA or gDNA.

The J segment lost 6 bases and the V segment lost 7 bases, leaving 2 bases of the junction unmatched. The length of the CDR3 is 12 residues. The germline gives CDR1 LNHDA, CDR2 SQIVND (reference sequence). Authors' methods: Amplifying reference gene primers gave estimates of nucleated cell counts. Profiling relied on immunoSEQ multiplex PCR, and the TCRdb table lists in-frame clones only, not all of them. V and J calls and clone size follow that table, whereas D and trimming were derived from the DNA. The sample has about 130,000 clones; 77% are singletons. Specimen: peripheral blood. This clonotype originated in an older man with acute or convalescent COVID-19. This rearrangement joins TRBV19 to TRBJ1-5; 8 bases fit TRBD1. CDR3 protein: CASNQGAQPQHF. CDR3 bases: TGTGCCAGTAACCAGGGGGCTCAGCCCCAGCATTTT. Using reference TRBV19 and TRBJ1-5 for the parts outside the CDR3, the full variable domain is DGGITQSPKYLFRKEGQNVTLSCEQNLNHDAMYWYRQDPGQGLRLIYYSQIVNDFQKGDIAEGYSVSREKKESFPLTVTSAQKNPTAFYLCASNQGAQPQHFGDGTRLSIL.